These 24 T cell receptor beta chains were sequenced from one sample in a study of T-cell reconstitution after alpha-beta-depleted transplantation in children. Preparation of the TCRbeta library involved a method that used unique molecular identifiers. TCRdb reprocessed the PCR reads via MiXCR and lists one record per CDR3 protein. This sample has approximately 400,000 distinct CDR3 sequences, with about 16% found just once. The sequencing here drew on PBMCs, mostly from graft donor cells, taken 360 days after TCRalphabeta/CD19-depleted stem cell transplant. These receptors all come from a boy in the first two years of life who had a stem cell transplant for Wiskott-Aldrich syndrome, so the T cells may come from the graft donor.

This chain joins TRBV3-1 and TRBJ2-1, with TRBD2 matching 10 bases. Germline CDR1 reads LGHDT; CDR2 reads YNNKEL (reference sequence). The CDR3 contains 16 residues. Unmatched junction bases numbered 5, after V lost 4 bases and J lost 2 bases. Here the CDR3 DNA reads TGTGCCAGCAGCCGGGAGCGGGAGGGCCCCTACAATGAGCAGTTCTTC. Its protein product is CASSREREGPYNEQFF.

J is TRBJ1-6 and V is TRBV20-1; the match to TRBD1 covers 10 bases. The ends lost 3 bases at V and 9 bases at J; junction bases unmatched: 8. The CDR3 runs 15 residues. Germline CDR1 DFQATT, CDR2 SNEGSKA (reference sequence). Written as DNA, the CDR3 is TGCAGTGCTAGTGAAACCCGGGACAGGGGTTCACCCCTCCACTTT. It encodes CSASETRDRGSPLHF.

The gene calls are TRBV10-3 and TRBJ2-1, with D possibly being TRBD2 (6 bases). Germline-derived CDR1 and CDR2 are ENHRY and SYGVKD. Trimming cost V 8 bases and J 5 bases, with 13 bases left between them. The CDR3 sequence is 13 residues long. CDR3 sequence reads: CAIGAGFHNEQFF. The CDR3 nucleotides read TGTGCCATCGGTGCGGGATTTCACAATGAGCAGTTCTTC.

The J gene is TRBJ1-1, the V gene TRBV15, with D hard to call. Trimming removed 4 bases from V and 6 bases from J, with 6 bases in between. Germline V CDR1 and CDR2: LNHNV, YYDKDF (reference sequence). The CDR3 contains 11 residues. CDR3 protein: CATSNGAEAFF. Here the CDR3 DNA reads TGTGCCACCAGCAATGGCGCTGAAGCTTTCTTT.

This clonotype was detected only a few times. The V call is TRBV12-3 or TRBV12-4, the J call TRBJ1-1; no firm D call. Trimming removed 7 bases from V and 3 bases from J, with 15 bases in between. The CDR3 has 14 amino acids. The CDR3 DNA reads TGTGCCAGCACCCCGGACCGGACTCACACTGAAGCTTTCTTT. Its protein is CASTPDRTHTEAFF.

This CDR3 is CASSQLLGTGELFF. The CDR3 DNA follows: TGCGCCAGCAGTCAATTATTGGGCACCGGGGAGCTGTTTTTT. The V and J genes are TRBV23-1 and TRBJ2-2; no clear D. TRBV23-1 is known as an ORF, though its function is uncertain. The CDR3 totals 14 residues. The V gene lost 1 base and the J gene lost 4 bases, with 7 bases spanning the gap.

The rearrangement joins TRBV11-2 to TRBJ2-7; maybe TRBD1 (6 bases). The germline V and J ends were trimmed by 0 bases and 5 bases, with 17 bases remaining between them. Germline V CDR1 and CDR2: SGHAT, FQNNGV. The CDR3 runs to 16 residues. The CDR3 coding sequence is TGTGCCAGCAGCTTAGACCCGACAGGCCCCCGAAACGAGCAGTACTTC. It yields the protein CASSLDPTGPRNEQYF.

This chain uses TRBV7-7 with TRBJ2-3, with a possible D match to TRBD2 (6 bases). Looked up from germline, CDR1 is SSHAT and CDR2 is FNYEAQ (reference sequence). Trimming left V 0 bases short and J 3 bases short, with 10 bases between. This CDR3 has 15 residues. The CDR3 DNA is TGTGCCAGCAGCTTAGCGTATGGGGGGACAGATACGCAGTATTTT. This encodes CASSLAYGGTDTQYF. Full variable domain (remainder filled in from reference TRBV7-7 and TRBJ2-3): GAGVSQSPRYKVTKRGQDVTLRCDPISSHATLYWYQQALGQGPEFLTYFNYEAQPDKSGLPSDRFSAERPEGSISTLTIQRTEQRDSAMYRCASSLAYGGTDTQYFGPGTRLTVL.

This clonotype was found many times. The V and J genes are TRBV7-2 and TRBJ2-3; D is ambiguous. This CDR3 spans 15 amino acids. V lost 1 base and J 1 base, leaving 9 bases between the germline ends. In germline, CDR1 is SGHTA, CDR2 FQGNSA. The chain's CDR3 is CASSLVAKRTDTQYF. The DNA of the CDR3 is TGTGCCAGCAGCTTAGTGGCTAAACGCACAGATACGCAGTATTTT.

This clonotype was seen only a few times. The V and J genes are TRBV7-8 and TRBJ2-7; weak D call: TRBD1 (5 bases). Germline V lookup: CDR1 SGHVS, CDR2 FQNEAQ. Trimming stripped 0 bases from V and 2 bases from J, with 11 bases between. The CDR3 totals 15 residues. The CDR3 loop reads CASSLASGATYEQYF. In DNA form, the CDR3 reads TGTGCCAGCAGCTTAGCTAGTGGGGCGACCTACGAGCAGTACTTC.

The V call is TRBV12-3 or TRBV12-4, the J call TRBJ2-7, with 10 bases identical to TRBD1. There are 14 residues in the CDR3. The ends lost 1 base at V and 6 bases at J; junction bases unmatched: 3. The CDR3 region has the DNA TGTGCCAGCAGTTTAGAGGGACAGGGGCGCGAGCAGTACTTC. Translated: CASSLEGQGREQYF.

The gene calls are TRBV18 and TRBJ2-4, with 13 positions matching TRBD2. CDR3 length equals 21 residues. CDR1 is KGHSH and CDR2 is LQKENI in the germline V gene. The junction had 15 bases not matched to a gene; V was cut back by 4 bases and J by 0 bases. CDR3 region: CASSLGLAGAGAPTAKNIQYF. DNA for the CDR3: TGTGCCAGCTCACTTGGACTAGCGGGGGCCGGAGCCCCGACAGCCAAAAACATTCAGTACTTC.

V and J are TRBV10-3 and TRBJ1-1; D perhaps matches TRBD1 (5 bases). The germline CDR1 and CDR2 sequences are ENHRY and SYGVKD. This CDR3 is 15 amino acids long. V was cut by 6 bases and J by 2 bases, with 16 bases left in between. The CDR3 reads CAISVTGTHNTEAFF. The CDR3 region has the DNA TGTGCCATCAGCGTGACCGGGACTCACAACACTGAAGCTTTCTTT.

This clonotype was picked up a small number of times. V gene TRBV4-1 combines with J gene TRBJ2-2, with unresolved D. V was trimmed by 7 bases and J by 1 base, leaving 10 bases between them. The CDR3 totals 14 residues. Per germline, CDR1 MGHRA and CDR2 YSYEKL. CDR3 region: CASTDRLNTGELFF. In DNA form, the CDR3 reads TGCGCCAGCACGGATCGCTTGAACACCGGGGAGCTGTTTTTT.

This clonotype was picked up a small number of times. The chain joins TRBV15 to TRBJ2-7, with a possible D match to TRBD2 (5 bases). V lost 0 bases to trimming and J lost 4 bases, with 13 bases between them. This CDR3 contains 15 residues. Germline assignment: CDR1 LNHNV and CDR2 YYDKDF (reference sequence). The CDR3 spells CATSRDGSTAYEQYF. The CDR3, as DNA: TGTGCCACCAGCAGAGATGGGAGTACGGCTTACGAGCAGTACTTC.

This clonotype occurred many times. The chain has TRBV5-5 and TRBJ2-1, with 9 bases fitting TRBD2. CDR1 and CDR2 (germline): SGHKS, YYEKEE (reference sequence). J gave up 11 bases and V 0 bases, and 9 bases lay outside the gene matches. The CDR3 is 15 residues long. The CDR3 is CASSLEFATSGKQFF. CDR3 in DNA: TGTGCCAGCAGCTTGGAATTTGCGACTAGCGGCAAGCAGTTCTTC. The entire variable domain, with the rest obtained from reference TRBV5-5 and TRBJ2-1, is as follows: DAGVTQSPTHLIKTRGQQVTLRCSPISGHKSVSWYQQVLGQGPQFIFQYYEKEERGRGNFPDRFSARQFPNYSSELNVNALLLGDSALYLCASSLEFATSGKQFFGPGTRLTVL.

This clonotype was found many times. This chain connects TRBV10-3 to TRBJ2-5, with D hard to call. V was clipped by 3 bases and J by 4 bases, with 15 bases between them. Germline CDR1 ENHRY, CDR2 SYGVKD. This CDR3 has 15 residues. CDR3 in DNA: TGTGCCATCAGTGAAACCAGACGTACAAGAGAGACCCAGTACTTC. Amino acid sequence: CAISETRRTRETQYF.

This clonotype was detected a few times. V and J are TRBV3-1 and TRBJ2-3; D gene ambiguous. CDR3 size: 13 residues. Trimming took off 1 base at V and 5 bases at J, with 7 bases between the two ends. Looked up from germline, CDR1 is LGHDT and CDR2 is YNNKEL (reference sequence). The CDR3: CASSQVRQDTQYF. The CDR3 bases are TGTGCCAGCAGCCAAGTCCGTCAAGATACGCAGTATTTT.

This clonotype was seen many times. The CDR3: CASSLGPDRGAGNTIYF. Written as DNA, the CDR3 is TGTGCCAGCAGTTTAGGTCCCGACAGGGGCGCTGGAAACACCATATATTTT. The chain links TRBV12-3 or TRBV12-4 to TRBJ1-3, with 8 bases aligning to TRBD1. The CDR3 is made up of 17 amino acids. Trimming cost V 1 base and J 2 bases; bases outside gene matches: 7.

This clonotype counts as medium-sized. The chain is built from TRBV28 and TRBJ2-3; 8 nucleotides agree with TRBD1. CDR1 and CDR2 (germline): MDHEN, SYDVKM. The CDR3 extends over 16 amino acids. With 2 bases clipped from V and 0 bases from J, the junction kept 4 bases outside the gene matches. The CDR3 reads CASSLPTGGSTDTQYF. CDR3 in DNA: TGTGCCAGCAGTTTACCCACAGGGGGTAGCACAGATACGCAGTATTTT.

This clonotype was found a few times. The CDR3 here is CASSLLGGGPSNEQFF. CDR3 DNA: TGTGCCAGCAGCTTACTGGGCGGGGGGCCCTCCAATGAGCAGTTCTTC. The V call is TRBV7-9, the J call TRBJ2-1, with 8 bases identical to TRBD2. Germline CDR1 and CDR2: SEHNR and FQNEAQ (reference sequence). The CDR3 contains 16 residues. The ends lost 2 bases at V and 6 bases at J; junction bases unmatched: 9.

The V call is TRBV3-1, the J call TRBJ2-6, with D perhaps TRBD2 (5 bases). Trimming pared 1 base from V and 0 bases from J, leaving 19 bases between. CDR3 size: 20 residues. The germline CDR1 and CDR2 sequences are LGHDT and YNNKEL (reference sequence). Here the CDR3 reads CASSQVRRRPIHSGANVLTF. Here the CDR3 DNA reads TGTGCCAGCAGCCAAGTCCGCAGGAGGCCAATCCACTCTGGGGCCAACGTCCTGACTTTC.

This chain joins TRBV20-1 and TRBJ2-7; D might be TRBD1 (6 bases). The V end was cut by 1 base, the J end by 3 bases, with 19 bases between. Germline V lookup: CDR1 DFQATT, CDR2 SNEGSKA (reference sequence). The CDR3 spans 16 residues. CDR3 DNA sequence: TGCAGTGCTAGAGGCCCCGGGACAAAGGGTCGCTACGAGCAGTACTTC. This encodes CSARGPGTKGRYEQYF.

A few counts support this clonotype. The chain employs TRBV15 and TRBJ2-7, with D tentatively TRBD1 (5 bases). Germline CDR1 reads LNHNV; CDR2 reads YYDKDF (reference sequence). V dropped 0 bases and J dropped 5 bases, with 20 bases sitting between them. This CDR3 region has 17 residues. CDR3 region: CATSRDPRAGFLHEQYF. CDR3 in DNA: TGTGCCACCAGCAGAGACCCCCGGGCAGGGTTCCTACACGAGCAGTACTTC.